This T cell receptor beta chain appears in the sequencing data of a study of blood T cell repertoires in COVID-19. Here immunoSEQ multiplex PCR was the method, and the copy in TCRdb shows in-frame clones only, minus some. The sample contains about 70,000 clones, about nine tenths of which appear only once. V lost 4 bases, J lost 6 bases, and 3 bases stayed unmatched. Germline CDR1 SGHDN, CDR2 FVKESK. This CDR3 is built from 13 residues. The chain couples TRBV14 to TRBJ2-7; 10 nucleotides line up with TRBD1. This receptor was taken from a woman aged 18-35 years with acute or convalescent COVID-19. The specimen was peripheral blood. The CDR3 DNA follows: TGTGCCAGCAGCCGGACAGGGGGTGGCGAGCAGTACTTC. This encodes CASSRTGGGEQYF.